Each of the 28 T cell receptor beta chains below was sequenced from the same sample in a study of tumor-infiltrating lymphocytes in primary liver carcinoma. Making TCR beta cDNA involved around 500 ng total RNA and a constant-region primer. Researchers made the TCR beta libraries by running three nested multiplex PCR rounds with slightly modified ARM-PCR. Investigators reported that the first two PCR rounds, at 10 cycles each, used TRBV1-TRBV30 forward primers with a C-beta reverse primer. TCRdb re-analysed the multiplex PCR reads in MiXCR, keeping a single row per CDR3 protein. The sample contains about 120,000 distinct CDR3 sequences, about two thirds of which appear only once. DNA and RNA were both co-extracted from roughly 18-30 mg of bulk tissue that had not been sorted. Input material: tumor-adjacent normal liver tissue. Receptor source: a woman in her sixties with primary liver carcinoma and hepatitis B virus infection.

This chain connects TRBV5-1 to TRBJ2-5; the match to TRBD1 covers 10 bases. Trimming at V came to 8 bases and at J to 9 bases, leaving 13 bases not matched to a gene. This CDR3 has 14 amino acids. Germline CDR1 is SGHRS and CDR2 is YFSETQ. In DNA form, the CDR3 reads TGCGCCAGGAGCCCGGGACAGGGGCTCGGGGCCCAGTACTTC. Protein: CARSPGQGLGAQYF.

This clonotype showed up just once. Germline and junction disagree at one end, which may indicate a read error. V is TRBV29-1 and J is TRBJ2-7; 8 bases are shared with TRBD1. CDR1 SQVTM and CDR2 ANQGSEA come from the germline V gene. This CDR3 region has 14 residues. The CDR3: CSVTGTGSPYGQYF. CDR3 bases: TGCAGCGTTACCGGGACAGGTAGCCCCTACGGGCAGTACTTC.

The chain recombines TRBV10-3 with TRBJ2-5; D remains unclear. Deletions cut 5 bases from V and 5 bases from J, with 21 bases between. Germline loops: CDR1 ENHRY, CDR2 SYGVKD. This CDR3 spans 16 amino acids. CDR3 in DNA: TGTGCCATCAGTACCAGACCTCAGGCGACTCAGGAGACCCAGTACTTC. Translation: CAISTRPQATQETQYF.

This clonotype was counted a single time. The chain is built from TRBV29-1 and TRBJ1-2, with unresolved D. The CDR3 runs 13 residues. CDR1 is SQVTM, CDR2 ANQGSEA, per germline. Trimming took 3 bases from V and 5 from J, leaving 13 bases between them. This chain's CDR3 is CSVDVGSGYGYTF. The CDR3 DNA reads TGCAGCGTTGACGTCGGGAGCGGTTATGGCTACACCTTC. Filled out from reference TRBV29-1 and TRBJ1-2, the complete variable domain reads SAVISQKPSRDICQRGTSLTIQCQVDSQVTMMFWYRQQPGQSLTLIATANQGSEATYESGFVIDKFPISRPNLTFSTLTVSNMSPEDSSIYLCSVDVGSGYGYTFGSGTRLTVV.

The chain carries TRBV7-8 and TRBJ1-2; the match to TRBD1 covers 7 bases. Germline loops: CDR1 SGHVS, CDR2 FQNEAQ. V lost 4 bases, J lost 4 bases, and 6 bases stayed unmatched. This CDR3 region has 14 residues. Here the CDR3 DNA reads TGTGCCAGCAGCTCCGGCAGGGGGTCCTATGGCTACACCTTC. Translating it yields CASSSGRGSYGYTF.

In this sample, this clonotype turned up a few times. No conserved phenylalanine or tryptophan ends this CDR3, so it is likely a read error. The genes are TRBV11-2 and TRBJ2-1; a possible D gene is TRBD2 (5 bases). Germline values: CDR1 SGHAT, CDR2 FQNNGV. The CDR3 runs 14 residues. Trimming cost V 3 bases and J 5 bases, with 11 bases left between them. Here the CDR3 reads CASSLSGFDNEQFL. CDR3 sequence (DNA): TGTGCCAGCAGCTTGTCGGGGTTCGACAATGAGCAGTTCCTC.

As regards this clonotype: The CDR3 end shows no conserved phenylalanine or tryptophan, and so a read error is likely. CDR3 DNA sequence: TGTTCCAGCAGCTTGAGGTACTTGAACACTGAAGCTTTCATT. Translating gives CSSSLRYLNTEAFI. The V call is TRBV5-4, the J call TRBJ1-1; D not resolved. Germline V gene lookup returns CDR1 SGHNT and CDR2 YYREEE (reference sequence). The CDR3 has 14 amino acids.

Points on this clonotype: The germline gene is not matched at one end of the junction; a read error may be the cause. This chain uses TRBV7-9 with TRBJ1-4, with D unresolved. Looked up from germline, CDR1 is SEHNR and CDR2 is FQNEAQ (reference sequence). The CDR3 contains 13 residues. The chain's CDR3 is CASSPRSNEKLFF. The CDR3 DNA sequence: TGTGCCAGCAGCCCGAGATCTAATGAGAAACTGTTTTTT.

With respect to this clonotype: A single base separates this from a much larger clone, so it may be a read error. The rearrangement links TRBV6-5 to TRBJ2-7; maybe TRBD1 (6 bases). Between the trimmed V and J ends, which lost 2 bases and 2 bases, there was a span of 10 bases. Germline values: CDR1 MNHEY, CDR2 SVGAGI. CDR3 length: 14 residues. The CDR3, as DNA: TGTGCCAGCAGTTACCTGGACAGTGCCTACGAGCAGTACTTC. Translating gives CASSYLDSAYEQYF.

The table lists this clonotype with many counts. The J gene is TRBJ1-2, the V gene TRBV5-1; D is perhaps TRBD1 (6 bases). The CDR3 covers 14 residues. V dropped 4 bases and J dropped 2 bases, with 12 bases sitting between them. The germline V gene has CDR1 SGHRS and CDR2 YFSETQ. CDR3 in amino acids: CASSAGDMNYGYTF. DNA of the CDR3: TGCGCCAGCAGCGCAGGGGACATGAACTATGGCTACACCTTC.

Concerning this clonotype: A junction end diverges from the germline sequence, so it may reflect a read error. The CDR3 spells CGSSLDADAKYF. The CDR3 DNA sequence: TGTGGCAGCAGCTTAGATGCGGATGCGAAGTATTTT. This chain connects TRBV11-3 to TRBJ2-3; D is undetermined. CDR3 length: 12 residues. In germline, CDR1 is SGHNT, CDR2 YENEEA.

This clonotype has at least ten counts. This chain links TRBV6-5 with TRBJ1-2; unclear D gene. Germline V gene sequence: CDR1 MNHEY, CDR2 SVGAGI. Trimming shortened V by 2 bases and J by 4 bases, and 20 bases separated the two germline ends. This CDR3 comprises 17 residues. The CDR3 reads CASSYSPGIAGAYGYTF. Written as DNA, the CDR3 is TGTGCCAGCAGTTACAGCCCCGGGATCGCAGGAGCCTATGGCTACACCTTC.

Concerning this clonotype: No conserved phenylalanine or tryptophan is present at the end of the CDR3, so a read error is the likely explanation. This rearrangement joins TRBV13 to TRBJ2-6; tentatively, D is TRBD2 (6 bases). The V and J ends lost 1 base and 3 bases respectively, with 13 bases between them. This CDR3 has 17 amino acids. CDR1 is PRHDT, CDR2 FYEKMQ, per germline (reference sequence). The CDR3 DNA is TGTGCCAGCAGCTTAGTGGGGGGATTAAGTGGGGCCAACGTCCTGACTCTC. Its protein product is CASSLVGGLSGANVLTL.

This clonotype was seen a few times. A read error is possible here, since a much larger clone lies one base away. The chain recombines TRBV5-1 with TRBJ2-3, with a tentative D call TRBD1 (6 bases). Germline lookup yields CDR1 SGHRS and CDR2 YFSETQ. This CDR3 contains 15 residues. CDR3: CAGSPGQRITDTQYF. CDR3 bases: TGCGCCGGCAGCCCAGGACAGAGAATCACAGATACGCAGTATTTT. Complete variable domain (other parts from reference TRBV5-1 and TRBJ2-3): KAGVTQTPRYLIKTRGQQVTLSCSPISGHRSVSWYQQTPGQGLQFLFEYFSETQRNKGNFPGRFSGRQFSNSRSEMNVSTLELGDSALYLCAGSPGQRITDTQYFGPGTRLTVL.

Concerning this clonotype itself: One end of the junction fails to match germline, which may point to a read error. The CDR3 coding sequence is TGTGTCAGCAGCCGGACGGACAGTCCCTACGCGCAGTACTTC. Its protein product is CVSSRTDSPYAQYF. The J gene is TRBJ2-7, the V gene TRBV4-2; a possible D gene is TRBD1 (6 bases). Germline-derived CDR1 and CDR2 are LGHNA and YNFKEQ. CDR3 length: 14 residues.

This clonotype was seen once. A single base separates this from a much larger clone, so it may be a read error. This sequence joins TRBV28 and TRBJ2-7; D gene uncertain. The CDR3 is 14 residues long. CDR1 is MDHEN and CDR2 is SYDVKM in the germline V gene. V was cut by 7 bases and J by 0 bases, with 13 bases left in between. The CDR3 bases are TGTGCCAGCAAAAGCTTTGAGAGCTCCTACGAGCAGTACTTC. It encodes CASKSFESSYEQYF.

This clonotype has ten or more counts. This rearrangement joins TRBV5-5 to TRBJ1-1; D gene unclear. Germline V lookup: CDR1 SGHKS, CDR2 YYEKEE (reference sequence). Trimming removed 1 base from V and 1 base from J, with 8 bases in between. The CDR3 consists of 14 residues. This CDR3 is CASSLFLGNTEAFF. The CDR3 DNA sequence: TGTGCCAGCAGCTTGTTCCTTGGGAACACTGAAGCTTTCTTT.

Details on this clonotype: The CDR3 carries no conserved terminal phenylalanine or tryptophan, so it likely arises from a read error. The chain uses TRBV11-3 and TRBJ2-3; D perhaps matches TRBD1 (6 bases). The CDR3 covers 14 residues. Germline V gene lookup returns CDR1 SGHNT and CDR2 YENEEA. CDR3 in DNA: TGTCCCAGCAGTCATCGGACAGGCACAGATACGCAGTATTCT. Translation: CPSSHRTGTDTQYS.

Concerning this clonotype: This may arise from a read error, as a much more abundant clone is one base away. This chain connects TRBV6-5 to TRBJ1-1, with D possibly being TRBD1 (5 bases). This CDR3 spans 14 amino acids. CDR1 is MNHEY, CDR2 SVGAGI, per germline. CDR3 amino acids: CVSSYDVSQGKAFF. CDR3 coding DNA: TGTGTCAGCAGTTACGATGTTTCCCAGGGTAAAGCTTTCTTT.

With respect to this clonotype: One end of the junction is discordant with germline, which a read error may explain. CDR3 DNA sequence: TGTGCCAACAGTGTTAGGGACCCAAACACTGAAGCTTTCTTT. Its protein product is CANSVRDPNTEAFF. The chain has TRBV6-1 and TRBJ1-1; tentative D call: TRBD1 (5 bases). Germline values: CDR1 MNHNS, CDR2 SASEGT. The CDR3 extends over 14 amino acids.

A word on this clonotype: The junction does not match germline at one end; this may be a read error. V and J are TRBV4-1 and TRBJ2-2; tentative D call: TRBD1 (5 bases). This CDR3 is 15 amino acids long. Germline CDR1 and CDR2: MGHRA and YSYEKL. CDR3 region: CASSYSVSDTGELFF. CDR3 coding DNA: TGCGCCAGCAGCTATTCGGTCTCGGACACCGGCGAGCTGTTTTTT.

Concerning this clonotype itself: A much larger clone differs by one base, so this may be a read error. The chain is built from TRBV14 and TRBJ1-2, with D possibly TRBD1 on 6 matching bases. This CDR3 region has 13 residues. CDR1 is SGHDN and CDR2 is FVKESK in the germline V gene. Here the CDR3 reads CVSSQGTLYGYTF. The DNA of the CDR3 is TGTGTCAGCAGCCAAGGGACACTCTATGGCTACACCTTC.

This clonotype showed up just a few times. This may be a read error, as it is one base from a much larger clone. The gene calls are TRBV5-4 and TRBJ2-7; TRBD2 matches 10 bases. V lost 0 bases to trimming and J lost 9 bases; unmatched junction nucleotides: 9. Germline values: CDR1 SGHNT, CDR2 YYREEE (reference sequence). CDR3 length: 15 amino acids. The CDR3 coding sequence is TGTGCCAGCAGCTTGGTGCCGCTAGCGGGAGAAGGGCAGTACTTC. Protein: CASSLVPLAGEGQYF.

This clonotype has ten or more counts. The chain couples TRBV10-2 to TRBJ2-5; no clear D. The CDR3 is 11 amino acids. V was pared by 3 bases and J by 4 bases, with 3 bases between. Germline assignment: CDR1 WSHSY and CDR2 SAAADI. CDR3 region: CASSEGETQYF. CDR3 nucleotides: TGCGCCAGCAGTGAAGGAGAGACCCAGTACTTC.

About this clonotype itself: This may arise from a read error, as a much more abundant clone is one base away. The genes are TRBV5-1 and TRBJ2-2, with D maybe TRBD1 (5 bases). This CDR3 region has 13 residues. Germline CDR1 SGHRS, CDR2 YFSETQ. The CDR3 sequence is CARSWGSTGELFF. CDR3 coding DNA: TGCGCCAGGAGCTGGGGCTCAACCGGGGAGCTGTTTTTT.

This clonotype was counted at least ten times. The V and J genes are TRBV7-9 and TRBJ1-1, with a weak D call TRBD1 (6 bases). There are 13 residues in the CDR3. Germline CDR1 and CDR2: SEHNR and FQNEAQ (reference sequence). Trimming stripped 4 bases from V and 3 bases from J, with 9 bases between. The CDR3 nucleotides are TGTGCCAGCAGCTACGGACAGTACACTGAAGCTTTCTTT. Protein: CASSYGQYTEAFF.

Note on this clonotype: A much bigger clone sits one base away, suggesting this may be a read error. The J gene is TRBJ2-1, the V gene TRBV5-1; perhaps TRBD2 as D (6 bases). CDR1 is SGHRS, CDR2 YFSETQ, per germline. This CDR3 comprises 13 residues. The CDR3 region is CGSGTLQNNEQFF. CDR3 sequence (DNA): TGCGGCAGTGGGACTCTCCAGAACAATGAGCAGTTCTTC.

With regard to this clonotype: Germline is not matched at one junction end, which may reflect a read error. This sequence joins TRBV11-1 and TRBJ2-1; the D gene is possibly TRBD1 (6 bases). Germline V gene sequence: CDR1 SGHAT, CDR2 FQDESV (reference sequence). CDR3 length: 13 residues. The CDR3 DNA sequence: TGTGCCAGCAGCCCAAGGACAGTTGGTGAGCACTTCTTC. This encodes CASSPRTVGEHFF.